This T cell receptor (beta chain) stems from a study of PD-1 blockade in classical Hodgkin lymphoma. Sequenced by immunoSEQ multiplex PCR; TCRdb stores in-frame clones only, minus some. This sample yields over 75,000 clones, of which just over 90% are seen a single time; around 2.9% belongs to the top ten. The time point denotes: cycle 4 day 1 (C4D1), after 6 weeks of nivolumab. Autologous stem cell transplantation was followed by relapse in every patient, and brentuximab vedotin exposure varied. Germline CDR1 is SGHTA and CDR2 is FQGNSA. The CDR3 runs 15 residues. V was trimmed by 3 bases and J by 1 base, leaving 12 bases between them.

The genes are TRBV7-2 and TRBJ2-5, with D perhaps TRBD1 or TRBD2 (6 bases each). The material was peripheral blood mononuclear cells (PBMCs), obtained before the fourth cycle of nivolumab. The TCR sequence derives from a human donor with classical Hodgkin lymphoma. This CDR3 is CASSFKGGRQETQYF. For the CDR3, the DNA is TGTGCCAGCAGCTTCAAGGGGGGCCGCCAAGAGACCCAGTACTTC.